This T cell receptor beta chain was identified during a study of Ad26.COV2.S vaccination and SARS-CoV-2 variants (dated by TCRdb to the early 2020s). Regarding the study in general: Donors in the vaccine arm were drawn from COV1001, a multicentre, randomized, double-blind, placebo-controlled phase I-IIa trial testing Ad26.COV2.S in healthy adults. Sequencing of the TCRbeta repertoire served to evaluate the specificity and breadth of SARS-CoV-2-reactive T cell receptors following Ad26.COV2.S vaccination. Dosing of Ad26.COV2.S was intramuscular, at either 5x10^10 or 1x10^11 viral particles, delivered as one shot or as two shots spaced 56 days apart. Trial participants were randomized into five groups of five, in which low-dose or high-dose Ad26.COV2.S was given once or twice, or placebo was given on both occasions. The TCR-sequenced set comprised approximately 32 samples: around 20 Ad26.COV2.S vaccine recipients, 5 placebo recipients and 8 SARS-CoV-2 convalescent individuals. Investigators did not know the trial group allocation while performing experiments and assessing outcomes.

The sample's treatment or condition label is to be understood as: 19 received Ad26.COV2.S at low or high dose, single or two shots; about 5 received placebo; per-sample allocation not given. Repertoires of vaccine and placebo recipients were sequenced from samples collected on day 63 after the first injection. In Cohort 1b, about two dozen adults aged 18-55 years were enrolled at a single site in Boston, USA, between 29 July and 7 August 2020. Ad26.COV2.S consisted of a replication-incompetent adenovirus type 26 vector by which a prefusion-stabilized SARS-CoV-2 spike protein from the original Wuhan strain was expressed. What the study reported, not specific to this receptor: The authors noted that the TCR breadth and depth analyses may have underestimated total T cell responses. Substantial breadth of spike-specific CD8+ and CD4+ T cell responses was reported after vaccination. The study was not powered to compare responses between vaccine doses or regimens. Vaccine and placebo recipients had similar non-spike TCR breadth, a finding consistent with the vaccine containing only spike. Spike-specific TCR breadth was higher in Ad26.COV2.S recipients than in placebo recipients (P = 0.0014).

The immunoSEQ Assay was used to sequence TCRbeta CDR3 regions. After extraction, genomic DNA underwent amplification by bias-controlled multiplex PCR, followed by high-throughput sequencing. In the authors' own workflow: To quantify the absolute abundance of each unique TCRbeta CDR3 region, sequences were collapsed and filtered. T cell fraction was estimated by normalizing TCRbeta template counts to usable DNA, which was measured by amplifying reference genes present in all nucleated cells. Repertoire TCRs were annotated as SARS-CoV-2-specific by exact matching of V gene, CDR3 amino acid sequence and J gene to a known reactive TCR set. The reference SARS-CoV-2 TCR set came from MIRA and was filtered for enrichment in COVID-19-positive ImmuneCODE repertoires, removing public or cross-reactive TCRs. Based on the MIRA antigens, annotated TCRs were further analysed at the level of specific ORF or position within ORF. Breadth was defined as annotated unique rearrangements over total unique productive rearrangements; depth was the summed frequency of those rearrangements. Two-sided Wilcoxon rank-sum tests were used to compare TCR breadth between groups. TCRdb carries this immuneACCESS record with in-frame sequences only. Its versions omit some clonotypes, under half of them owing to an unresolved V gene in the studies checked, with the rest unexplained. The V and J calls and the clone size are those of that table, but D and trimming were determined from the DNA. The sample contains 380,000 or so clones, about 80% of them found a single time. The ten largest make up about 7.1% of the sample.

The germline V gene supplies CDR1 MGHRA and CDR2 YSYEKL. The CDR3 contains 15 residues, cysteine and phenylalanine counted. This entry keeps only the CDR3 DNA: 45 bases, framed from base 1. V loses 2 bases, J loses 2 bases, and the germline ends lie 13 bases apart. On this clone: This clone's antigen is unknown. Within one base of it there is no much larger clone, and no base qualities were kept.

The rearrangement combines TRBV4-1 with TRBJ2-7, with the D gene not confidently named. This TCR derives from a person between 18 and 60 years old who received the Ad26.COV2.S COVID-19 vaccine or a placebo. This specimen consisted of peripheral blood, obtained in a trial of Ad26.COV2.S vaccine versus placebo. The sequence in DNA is TGCGCCAGCAGCCAAAGGCCCAGGCAAGCCTACGAGCAGTACTTC. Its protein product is CASSQRPRQAYEQYF.